One sample yielded the 12 T cell receptor beta chains listed below, sequenced in a study of T cells in tuberculosis. Clones were sequenced by immunoSEQ multiplex PCR, and TCRdb holds only the in-frame ones, with some missing. There are about 49,000 clones in the sample; about 95% occur only once, and over 1.1% lies in the top ten. Time point in this sample: new active TB diagnosis, blood taken before or within 7 days of starting treatment. Sample: PBMCs, taken at tuberculosis diagnosis. These TCRs come from an adult with tuberculosis.

The chain employs TRBV15 and TRBJ1-1; unclear D gene. The CDR3 is 13 amino acids. Germline CDR1 is LNHNV and CDR2 is YYDKDF (reference sequence). The V gene lost 5 bases and the J gene lost 7 bases, with 14 bases spanning the gap. The CDR3: CATSPRTGGEAFF. In DNA, the CDR3 is TGTGCCACCAGCCCCAGGACGGGAGGTGAAGCTTTCTTT. Full variable domain (missing parts from reference TRBV15 and TRBJ1-1): DAMVIQNPRYQVTQFGKPVTLSCSQTLNHNVMYWYQQKSSQAPKLLFHYYDKDFNNEADTPDNFQSRRPNTSFCFLDIRSPGLGDTAMYLCATSPRTGGEAFFGQGTRLTVV.

The chain has TRBV7-2 and TRBJ1-6, with unresolved D. CDR3 length: 14 residues. V was cut by 5 bases and J by 0 bases, with 5 bases left in between. The germline CDR1 and CDR2 sequences are SGHTA and FQGNSA. CDR3 sequence reads: CASSGSSYNSPLHF. The DNA of the CDR3 is TGTGCCAGCAGCGGTAGCTCCTATAATTCACCCCTCCACTTT.

This clone was seen once. The chain is built from TRBV30 and TRBJ2-3; 9 bases are shared with TRBD2. CDR3 length: 14 amino acids. V lost 3 bases, J lost 1 base, and 2 bases stayed unmatched. CDR1 GTSNPN and CDR2 SVGIG come from the germline V gene (reference sequence). The CDR3 DNA is TGTGCCTGGAGGGCGGGAGGGGGCACAGATACGCAGTATTTT. This sequence encodes CAWRAGGGTDTQYF. The full variable domain, rest sourced from reference TRBV30 and TRBJ2-3, is SQTIHQWPATLVQPVGSPLSLECTVEGTSNPNLYWYRQAAGRGLQLLFYSVGIGQISSEVPQNLSASRPQDRQFILSSKKLLLSDSGFYLCAWRAGGGTDTQYFGPGTRLTVL.

This clone was detected only once. The CDR3 nucleotides are TGTGCCAGCAGCTCACACGCGGAAGTCACAGATACGCAGTATTTT. It codes for CASSSHAEVTDTQYF. The chain combines TRBV13 with TRBJ2-3; D gene unclear. V lost 4 bases and J lost 2, with 13 bases in between. From germline, CDR1 is PRHDT and CDR2 FYEKMQ (reference sequence). The CDR3 runs to 15 residues.

J is TRBJ2-1 and V is TRBV9, with D possibly TRBD2 on 5 matching bases. V shed 4 bases and J shed 6 bases, with 20 bases lying between them. Germline V gives CDR1 SGDLS, CDR2 YYNGEE. The CDR3 covers 16 residues. The CDR3 DNA follows: TGTGCCAGCAGCCCCCACCGGGATAGTTACTTCAATGAGCAGTTCTTC. Protein: CASSPHRDSYFNEQFF. The entire variable domain, with the rest obtained from reference TRBV9 and TRBJ2-1, is as follows: DSGVTQTPKHLITATGQRVTLRCSPRSGDLSVYWYQQSLDQGLQFLIQYYNGEERAKGNILERFSAQQFPDLHSELNLSSLELGDSALYFCASSPHRDSYFNEQFFGPGTRLTVL.

The rearrangement uses TRBV4-1 and TRBJ2-3; D is perhaps TRBD1 (5 bases). V was pared by 0 bases and J by 4 bases, with 17 bases between. CDR1 is MGHRA, CDR2 YSYEKL, per germline. The length of the CDR3 is 17 residues. This CDR3 is CASSQDKDTPLPDTQYF. The CDR3, as DNA: TGCGCCAGCAGCCAAGATAAGGACACCCCGCTCCCAGATACGCAGTATTTT.

The chain has TRBV4-1 and TRBJ2-1; the D is unclear. The CDR3 sequence is 14 residues long. The V gene lost 5 bases and the J gene lost 2 bases, with 10 bases spanning the gap. Germline V CDR1 and CDR2: MGHRA, YSYEKL. CDR3 residues: CASSETPAYNEQFF. The CDR3, as DNA: TGCGCCAGCAGCGAGACACCCGCCTACAATGAGCAGTTCTTC.

The rearrangement links TRBV6-1 to TRBJ2-5; tentatively, D is TRBD1 (6 bases). CDR1 is MNHNS and CDR2 is SASEGT in the germline V gene. The CDR3 covers 17 residues. V shed 4 bases and J shed 3 bases, with 21 bases lying between them. In DNA, the CDR3 is TGTGCCAGCAGTGTCGGGGTGTGGGGGCCGGCAAAAGAGACCCAGTACTTC. Its translation is CASSVGVWGPAKETQYF.

This chain connects TRBV30 to TRBJ2-1; TRBD2 matches 8 bases. Germline CDR1 GTSNPN, CDR2 SVGIG (reference sequence). The V and J ends lost 6 bases and 1 base, in that order; junction bases with no gene match: 8. The CDR3 covers 15 residues. CDR3 sequence reads: CACALAAISYNEQFF. The CDR3 DNA reads TGTGCCTGCGCACTAGCGGCAATATCCTACAATGAGCAGTTCTTC.

The rearrangement joins TRBV6-6 to TRBJ2-3; D is possibly TRBD2 (7 bases). The CDR3 covers 14 residues. Germline assignment: CDR1 MNHNY and CDR2 SVGAGI (reference sequence). Deletions cut 6 bases from V and 1 base from J, with 11 bases between. CDR3 sequence: CASSWGGGTDTQYF. The CDR3 DNA follows: TGTGCCAGCAGCTGGGGGGGCGGCACAGATACGCAGTATTTT.

The V and J genes are TRBV4-1 and TRBJ2-7; D perhaps matches TRBD1 (6 bases). Per germline, CDR1 MGHRA and CDR2 YSYEKL. The CDR3 has 15 amino acids. V lost 1 base, J lost 2 bases, and 12 bases lay in between. The CDR3 nucleotides are TGCGCCAGCAGCCAAGTCTTTGGACAGCCCTACGAGCAGTACTTC. Protein product: CASSQVFGQPYEQYF.

The V and J genes are TRBV29-1 and TRBJ1-2; no clear D gene. Deletions cut 6 bases from V and 8 bases from J, with 16 bases between. Germline values: CDR1 SQVTM, CDR2 ANQGSEA. This CDR3 region has 12 residues. This CDR3 is CSVDQSAEGYTF. CDR3 nucleotide sequence: TGCAGCGTCGATCAGAGCGCTGAAGGCTACACCTTC.